These T cell receptor beta chains were read from a single sample in a study of monozygotic twins with inflammatory bowel disease. TCRdb re-called the 5' RACE reads and catalogs CDR3 proteins one per entry, DNA excluded. Recorded here are 350,000 to 400,000 distinct CDR3 sequences; the top ten clones represent 2.6%. Sequencing was carried out using blood. All receptors derive from a human donor with ulcerative colitis or Crohn's disease, or a healthy co-twin of an affected twin (not recorded which). Both conserved end residues are part of each CDR3.

V gene	J gene	CDR3 protein
TRBV12-3/TRBV12-4	TRBJ2-7	CASSLSYDRLYEQYF
TRBV14	TRBJ2-7	CASSQDNRDKFYEQYF
TRBV6-2/TRBV6-3	TRBJ2-1	CASSYVQGYNEQFF
TRBV20-1	TRBJ2-5	CSARRLAGAQETQYF
TRBV27	TRBJ2-7	CASSLLGTGLYEQYF
TRBV27	TRBJ2-2	CASSRADTGELFF
TRBV6-2/TRBV6-3	TRBJ1-1	CASSYPGGQGFDSNTEAFF
TRBV12-3/TRBV12-4	TRBJ2-7	CASSSYDRAHEQYF
TRBV30	TRBJ1-5	CAWSRGDSINQPQHF
TRBV18	TRBJ1-4	CASSPQQPPTNEKLFF
TRBV2	TRBJ1-6	CASSESTRYNSPLHF
TRBV4-1	TRBJ2-5	CASSLDTSQETQYF
TRBV19	TRBJ2-7	CASSITVRDEQYF
TRBV29-1	TRBJ2-5	CSVMLASFGTQYF
TRBV29-1	TRBJ2-7	CRPAPGQLAYEQYF
TRBV6-1	TRBJ2-3	CASSSKGLAPDTQYF
TRBV15	TRBJ2-5	CATQRRKETQYF
TRBV10-3	TRBJ2-1	CAISATGTGAYNEQFF
TRBV4-3	TRBJ2-7	CASSQDWTDEQYF
TRBV5-1	TRBJ2-3	CASSLGRAGDTQYF
TRBV12-3/TRBV12-4	TRBJ2-1	CAAGSGNEQFF
TRBV4-3	TRBJ2-1	CASSQVSVWSGNEQFF
TRBV12-3/TRBV12-4	TRBJ2-7	CASSLGTGRREQYF
TRBV30	TRBJ1-5	CAWQQNSNQPQHF
TRBV9	TRBJ2-1	CASRRLAGDNEQFF
TRBV7-2	TRBJ2-1	CASSLGGLAGGANEQFF
TRBV12-3/TRBV12-4	TRBJ1-1	CASSFYQGRYTEAFF
TRBV6-5	TRBJ2-2	CASSYQRGGLVNTGELFF
TRBV6-5	TRBJ2-5	CASSYSYLEGAQETQYF
TRBV5-1	TRBJ1-5	CASSLDGGFEQPQHF
TRBV29-1	TRBJ1-1	CSVGNQGNTEAFF
TRBV11-2	TRBJ1-2	CASSRGQTFYGYTF
TRBV5-1	TRBJ1-1	CASSLAGLLNTEAFF
TRBV7-2	TRBJ2-4	CASSLTGPLAKNIQYF
TRBV11-1	TRBJ1-3	CASSSTDPAVSSGNTIYF
TRBV19	TRBJ2-7	CASSISGTEAYEQYF
TRBV5-1	TRBJ2-3	CASSLGVRADDTQYF
TRBV3-1	TRBJ2-4	CASSHGLAGGTKNIQYF
TRBV12-3/TRBV12-4	TRBJ2-1	CASSLGISGGSSSYNEQFF